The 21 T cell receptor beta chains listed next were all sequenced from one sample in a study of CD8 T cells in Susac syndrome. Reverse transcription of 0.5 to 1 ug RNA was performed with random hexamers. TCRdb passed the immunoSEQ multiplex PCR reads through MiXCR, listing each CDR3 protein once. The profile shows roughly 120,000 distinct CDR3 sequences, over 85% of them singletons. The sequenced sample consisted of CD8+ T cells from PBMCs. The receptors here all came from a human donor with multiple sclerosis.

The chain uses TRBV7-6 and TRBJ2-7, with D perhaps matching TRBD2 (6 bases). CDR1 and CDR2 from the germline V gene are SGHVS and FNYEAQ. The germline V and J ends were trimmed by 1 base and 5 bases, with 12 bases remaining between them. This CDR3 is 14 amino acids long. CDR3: CASSLGGGANEQYF. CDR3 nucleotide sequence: TGTGCCAGCAGCTTAGGAGGAGGGGCCAACGAGCAGTACTTC.

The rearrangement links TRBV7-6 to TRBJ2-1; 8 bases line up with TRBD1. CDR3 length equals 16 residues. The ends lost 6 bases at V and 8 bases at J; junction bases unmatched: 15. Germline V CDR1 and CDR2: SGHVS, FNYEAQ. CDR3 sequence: CASSYGETGVGHEQFF. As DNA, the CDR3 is TGTGCCAGCAGTTATGGGGAGACAGGGGTAGGCCATGAGCAGTTCTTC.

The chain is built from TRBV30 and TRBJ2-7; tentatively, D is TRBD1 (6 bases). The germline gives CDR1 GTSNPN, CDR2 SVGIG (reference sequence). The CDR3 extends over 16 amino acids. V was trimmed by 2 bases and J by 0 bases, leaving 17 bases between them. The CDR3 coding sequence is TGTGCCTGGAGTACCTTTATGGACAGCCCCTCCTACGAGCAGTACGTC. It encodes CAWSTFMDSPSYEQYV.

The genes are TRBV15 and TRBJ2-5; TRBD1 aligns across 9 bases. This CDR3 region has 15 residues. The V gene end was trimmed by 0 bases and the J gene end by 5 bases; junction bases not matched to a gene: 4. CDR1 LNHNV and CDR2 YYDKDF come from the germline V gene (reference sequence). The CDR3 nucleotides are TGTGCCACCAGCAGAGAACAGGGGGCTATGGAGACCCAGTACTTC. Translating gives CATSREQGAMETQYF.

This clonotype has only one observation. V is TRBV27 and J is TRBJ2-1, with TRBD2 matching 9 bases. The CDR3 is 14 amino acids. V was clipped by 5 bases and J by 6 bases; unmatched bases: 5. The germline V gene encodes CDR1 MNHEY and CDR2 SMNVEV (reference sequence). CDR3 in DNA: TGTGCCAGCAGTCGGGGCGGGAGGGGCAATGAGCAGTTCTTC. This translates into CASSRGGRGNEQFF.

The CDR3 is CASSPGTGGALDTEAFF. CDR3 nucleotide sequence: TGCGCCAGCAGCCCGGGGACAGGGGGAGCTTTGGACACTGAAGCTTTCTTT. The chain uses TRBV5-1 and TRBJ1-1; 11 bases align to TRBD1. The V gene's germline CDR1 is SGHRS and CDR2 YFSETQ. CDR3 length: 17 residues. The V and J ends lost 4 bases and 3 bases, in that order; junction bases with no gene match: 11.

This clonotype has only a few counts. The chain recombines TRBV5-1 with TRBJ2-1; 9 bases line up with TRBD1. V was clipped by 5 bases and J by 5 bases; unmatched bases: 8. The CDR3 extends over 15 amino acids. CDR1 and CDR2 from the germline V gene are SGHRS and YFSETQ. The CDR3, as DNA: TGCGCCAGCAGGCCCGGGACAGGGAATGACAATGAGCAGTTCTTC. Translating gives CASRPGTGNDNEQFF.

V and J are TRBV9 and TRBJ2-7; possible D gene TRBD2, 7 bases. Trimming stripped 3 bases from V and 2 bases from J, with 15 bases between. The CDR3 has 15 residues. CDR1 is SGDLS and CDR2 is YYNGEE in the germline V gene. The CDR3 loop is CASSAGGQVTYEQYF. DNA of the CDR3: TGTGCCAGCAGCGCGGGGGGACAAGTAACCTACGAGCAGTACTTC.

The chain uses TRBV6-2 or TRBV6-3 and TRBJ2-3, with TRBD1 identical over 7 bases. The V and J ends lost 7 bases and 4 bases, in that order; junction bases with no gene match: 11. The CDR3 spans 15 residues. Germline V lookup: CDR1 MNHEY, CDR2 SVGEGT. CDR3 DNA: TGTGCCAGCACTGCCTTCAGGGGGACCTCAGATACGCAGTATTTT. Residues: CASTAFRGTSDTQYF.

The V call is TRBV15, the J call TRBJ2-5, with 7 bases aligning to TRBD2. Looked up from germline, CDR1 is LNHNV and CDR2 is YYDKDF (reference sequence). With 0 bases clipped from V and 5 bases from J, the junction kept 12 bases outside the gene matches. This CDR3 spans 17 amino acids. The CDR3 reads CATSRDLGLTGGETQYF. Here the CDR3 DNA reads TGTGCCACCAGCAGAGATCTGGGACTAACGGGAGGTGAGACCCAGTACTTC. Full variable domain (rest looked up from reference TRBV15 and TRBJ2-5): DAMVIQNPRYQVTQFGKPVTLSCSQTLNHNVMYWYQQKSSQAPKLLFHYYDKDFNNEADTPDNFQSRRPNTSFCFLDIRSPGLGDTAMYLCATSRDLGLTGGETQYFGPGTRLLVL.

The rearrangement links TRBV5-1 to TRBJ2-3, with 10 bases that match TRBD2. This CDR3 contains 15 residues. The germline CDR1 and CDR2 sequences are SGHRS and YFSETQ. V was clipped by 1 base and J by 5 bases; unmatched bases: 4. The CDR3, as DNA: TGCGCCAGCAGCTTGTTCGCTAGCGGGGGAGATACGCAGTATTTT. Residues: CASSLFASGGDTQYF.

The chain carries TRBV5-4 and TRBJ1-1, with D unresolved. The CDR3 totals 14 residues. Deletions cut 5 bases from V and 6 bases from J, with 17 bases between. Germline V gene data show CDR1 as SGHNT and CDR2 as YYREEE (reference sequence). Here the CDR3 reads CASSTAWEGAEAFF. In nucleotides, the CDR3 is TGTGCCAGCAGTACAGCTTGGGAGGGCGCTGAAGCTTTCTTT.

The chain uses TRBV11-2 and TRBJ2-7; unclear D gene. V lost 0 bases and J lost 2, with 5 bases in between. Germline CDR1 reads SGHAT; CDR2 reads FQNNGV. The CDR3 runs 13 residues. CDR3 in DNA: TGTGCCAGCAGCTTAGACAAAGCCTACGAGCAGTACTTC. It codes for CASSLDKAYEQYF.

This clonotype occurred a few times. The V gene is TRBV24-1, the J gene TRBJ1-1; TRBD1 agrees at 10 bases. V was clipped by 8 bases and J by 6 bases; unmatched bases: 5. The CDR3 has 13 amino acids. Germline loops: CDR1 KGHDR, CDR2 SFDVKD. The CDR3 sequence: CATTGTGASEAFF. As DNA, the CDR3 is TGTGCCACCACCGGGACAGGGGCCTCTGAAGCTTTCTTT.

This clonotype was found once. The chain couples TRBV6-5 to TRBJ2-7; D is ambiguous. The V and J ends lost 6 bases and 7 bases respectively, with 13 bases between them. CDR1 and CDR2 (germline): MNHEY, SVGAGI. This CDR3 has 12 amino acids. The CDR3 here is CASSPPVGEQYF. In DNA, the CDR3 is TGTGCCAGCAGCCCACCGGTGGGGGAGCAGTACTTC.

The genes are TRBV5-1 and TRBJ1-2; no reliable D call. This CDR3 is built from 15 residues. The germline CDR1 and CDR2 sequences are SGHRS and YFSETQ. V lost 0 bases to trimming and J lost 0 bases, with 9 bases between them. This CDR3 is CASSLAAGPNYGYTF. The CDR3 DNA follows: TGCGCCAGCAGCTTGGCGGCAGGACCTAACTATGGCTACACCTTC.

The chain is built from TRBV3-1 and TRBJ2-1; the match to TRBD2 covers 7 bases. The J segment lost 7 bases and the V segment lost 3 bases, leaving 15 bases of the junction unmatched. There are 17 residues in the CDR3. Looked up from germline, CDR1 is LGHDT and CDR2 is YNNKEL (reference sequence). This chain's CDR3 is CASSHRRAGADENEQFF. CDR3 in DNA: TGTGCCAGCAGCCATCGAAGGGCGGGAGCCGACGAGAATGAGCAGTTCTTC.

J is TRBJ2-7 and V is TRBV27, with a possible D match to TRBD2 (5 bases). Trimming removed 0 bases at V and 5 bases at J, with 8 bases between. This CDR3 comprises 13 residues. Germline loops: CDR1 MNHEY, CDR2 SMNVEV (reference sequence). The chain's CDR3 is CASSLSSGDEQYF. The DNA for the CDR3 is TGTGCCAGCAGTTTATCCTCCGGGGACGAGCAGTACTTC.

CDR3 amino acids: CASSSAQGPYEQYV. As DNA, the CDR3 is TGTGCCAGCAGCTCCGCTCAAGGTCCGTACGAGCAGTACGTC. The chain couples TRBV7-2 to TRBJ2-7; the D is unclear. The V end lost 4 bases, the J end lost 4 bases, and 14 bases lay between the germline ends. The CDR3 has 14 amino acids. Germline V gives CDR1 SGHTA, CDR2 FQGNSA.

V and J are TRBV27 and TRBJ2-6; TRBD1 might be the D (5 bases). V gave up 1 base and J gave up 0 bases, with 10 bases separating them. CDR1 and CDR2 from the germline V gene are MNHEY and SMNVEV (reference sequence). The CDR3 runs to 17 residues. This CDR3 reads CASSLYRKSSGANVLTF. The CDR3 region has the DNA TGTGCCAGCAGTTTATACAGGAAGAGCTCTGGGGCCAACGTCCTGACTTTC.

The CDR3 spells CSARRRANTEAFF. In nucleotides, the CDR3 is TGCAGTGCTAGACGGCGGGCGAACACTGAAGCTTTCTTT. The chain combines TRBV20-1 with TRBJ1-1; D not resolved. The CDR3 runs to 13 residues. Trimming shortened V by 2 bases and J by 1 base, and 8 bases separated the two germline ends. Germline V gives CDR1 DFQATT, CDR2 SNEGSKA (reference sequence).